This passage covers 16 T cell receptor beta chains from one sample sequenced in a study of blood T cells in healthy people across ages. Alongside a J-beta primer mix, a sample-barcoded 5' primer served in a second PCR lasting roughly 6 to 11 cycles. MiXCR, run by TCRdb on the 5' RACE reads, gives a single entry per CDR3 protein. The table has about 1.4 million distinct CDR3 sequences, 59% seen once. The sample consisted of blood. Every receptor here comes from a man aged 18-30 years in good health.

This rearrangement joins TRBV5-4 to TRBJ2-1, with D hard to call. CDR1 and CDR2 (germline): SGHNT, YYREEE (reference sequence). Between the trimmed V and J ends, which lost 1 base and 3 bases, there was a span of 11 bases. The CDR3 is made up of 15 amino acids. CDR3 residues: CASSLTGPVYNEQFF. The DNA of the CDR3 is TGTGCCAGCAGCTTGACCGGGCCGGTCTACAATGAGCAGTTCTTC.

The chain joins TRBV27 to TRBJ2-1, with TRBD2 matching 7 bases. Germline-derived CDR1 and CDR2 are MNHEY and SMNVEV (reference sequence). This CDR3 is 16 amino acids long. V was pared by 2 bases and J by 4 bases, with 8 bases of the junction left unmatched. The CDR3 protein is CASSLKGLFPYNEQFF. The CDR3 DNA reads TGTGCCAGCAGTTTAAAGGGACTATTTCCGTACAATGAGCAGTTCTTC.

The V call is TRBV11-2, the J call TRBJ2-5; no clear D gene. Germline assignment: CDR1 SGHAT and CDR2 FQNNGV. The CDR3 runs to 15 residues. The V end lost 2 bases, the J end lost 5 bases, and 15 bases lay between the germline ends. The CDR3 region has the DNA TGTGCCAGCAGCTTATCCCCCAGTGGGATGGAGACCCAGTACTTC. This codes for CASSLSPSGMETQYF.

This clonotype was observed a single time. The CDR3 bases are TGCAGTGCTAGAGATCTCCCAGCGAGCACAGATACGCAGTATTTT. Its translation is CSARDLPASTDTQYF. V gene TRBV20-1 combines with J gene TRBJ2-3; no reliable D call. With 0 bases removed from V and 0 bases from J, the gap between germline ends came to 10 bases. Germline lookup yields CDR1 DFQATT and CDR2 SNEGSKA (reference sequence). The CDR3 is made up of 15 amino acids.

This CDR3 is CASSPTLGGGRADEKLFF. CDR3 DNA: TGTGCCAGCAGCCCTACCTTAGGTGGAGGGCGGGCCGATGAAAAACTGTTTTTT. This chain joins TRBV9 and TRBJ1-4, with D uncertain. V was cut by 4 bases and J by 6 bases, with 25 bases left in between. There are 18 residues in the CDR3. Germline assignment: CDR1 SGDLS and CDR2 YYNGEE.

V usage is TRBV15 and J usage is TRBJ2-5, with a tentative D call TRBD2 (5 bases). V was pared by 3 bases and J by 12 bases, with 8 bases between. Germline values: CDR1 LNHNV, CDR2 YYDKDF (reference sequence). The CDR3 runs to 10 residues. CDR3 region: CATSRDWEYF. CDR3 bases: TGTGCCACCAGCAGGGACTGGGAGTACTTC.

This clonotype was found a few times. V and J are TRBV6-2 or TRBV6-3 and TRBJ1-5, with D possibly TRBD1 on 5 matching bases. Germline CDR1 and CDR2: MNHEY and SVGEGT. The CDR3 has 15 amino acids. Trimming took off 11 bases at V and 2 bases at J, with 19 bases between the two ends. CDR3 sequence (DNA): TGTGCCTGCGGGGGTTCGGGGATAGGCAATCAGCCCCAGCATTTT. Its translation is CACGGSGIGNQPQHF.

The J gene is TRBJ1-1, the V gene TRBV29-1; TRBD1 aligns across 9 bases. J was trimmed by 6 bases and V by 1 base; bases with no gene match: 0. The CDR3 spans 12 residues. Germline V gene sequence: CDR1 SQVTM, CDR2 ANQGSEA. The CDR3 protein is CSVEGTGAEAFF. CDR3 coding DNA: TGCAGCGTTGAAGGGACAGGGGCTGAAGCTTTCTTT.

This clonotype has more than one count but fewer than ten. CDR3 residues: CSASTTSYYEQYF. DNA for the CDR3: TGCAGTGCTAGCACGACAAGCTACTACGAGCAGTACTTC. This sequence joins TRBV20-1 and TRBJ2-7; D unresolved. Germline V lookup: CDR1 DFQATT, CDR2 SNEGSKA (reference sequence). The germline V and J ends were trimmed by 3 bases and 3 bases, with 12 bases remaining between them. The CDR3 totals 13 residues.

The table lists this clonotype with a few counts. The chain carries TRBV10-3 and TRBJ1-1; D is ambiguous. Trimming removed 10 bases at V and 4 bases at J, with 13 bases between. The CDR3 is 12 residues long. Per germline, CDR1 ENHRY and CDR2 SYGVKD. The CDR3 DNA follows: TGTGCCACCCACTCAGTAGGCACTGAAGCTTTCTTT. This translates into CATHSVGTEAFF.

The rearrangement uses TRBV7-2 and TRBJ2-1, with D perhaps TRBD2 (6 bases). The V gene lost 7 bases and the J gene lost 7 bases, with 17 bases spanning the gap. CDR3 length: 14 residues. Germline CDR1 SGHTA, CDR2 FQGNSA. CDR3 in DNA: TGTGCCAGCACGGGAGCGGCGGCTTGGAATGAGCAGTTCTTC. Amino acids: CASTGAAAWNEQFF.

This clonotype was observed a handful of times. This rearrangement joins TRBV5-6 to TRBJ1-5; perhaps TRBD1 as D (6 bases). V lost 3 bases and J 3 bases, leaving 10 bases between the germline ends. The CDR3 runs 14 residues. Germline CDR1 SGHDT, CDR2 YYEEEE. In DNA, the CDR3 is TGTGCCAGCAGCTCAGCGGGACACAATCAGCCCCAGCATTTT. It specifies CASSSAGHNQPQHF.

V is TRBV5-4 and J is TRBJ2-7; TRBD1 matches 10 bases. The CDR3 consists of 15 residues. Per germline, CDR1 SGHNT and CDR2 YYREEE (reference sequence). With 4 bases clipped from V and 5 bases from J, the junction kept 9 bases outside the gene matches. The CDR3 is CASSTPGTGADEQYF. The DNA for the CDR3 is TGTGCCAGCAGCACTCCCGGGACAGGGGCTGACGAGCAGTACTTC. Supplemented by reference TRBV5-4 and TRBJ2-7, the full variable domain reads ETGVTQSPTHLIKTRGQQVTLRCSSQSGHNTVSWYQQALGQGPQFIFQYYREEENGRGNFPPRFSGLQFPNYSSELNVNALELDDSALYLCASSTPGTGADEQYFGPGTRLTVT.

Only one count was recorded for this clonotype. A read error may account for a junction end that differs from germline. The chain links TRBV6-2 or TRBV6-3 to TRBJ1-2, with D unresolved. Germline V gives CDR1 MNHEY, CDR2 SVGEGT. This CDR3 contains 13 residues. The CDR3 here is CASGKDLFAGYTF. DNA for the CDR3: TGTGCCAGCGGTAAAGATTTGTTTGCTGGCTATACCTTC.

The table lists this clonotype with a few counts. The CDR3 protein is CSASLQGREQYF. CDR3 bases: TGCAGTGCAAGTTTACAGGGTCGCGAGCAGTACTTC. This chain connects TRBV20-1 to TRBJ2-7; tentatively, D is TRBD1 (6 bases). Germline CDR1 reads DFQATT; CDR2 reads SNEGSKA (reference sequence). The V and J ends lost 6 bases and 6 bases respectively, with 15 bases between them. The length of the CDR3 is 12 residues.

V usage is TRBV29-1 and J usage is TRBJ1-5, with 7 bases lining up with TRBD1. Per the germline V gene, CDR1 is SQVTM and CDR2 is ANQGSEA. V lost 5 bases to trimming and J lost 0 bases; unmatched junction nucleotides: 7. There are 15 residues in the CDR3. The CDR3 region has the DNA TGCAGCGTTCGGCAGGGGGGGGATAGCAATCAGCCCCAGCATTTT. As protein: CSVRQGGDSNQPQHF.